This TCR beta chain emerged from a study of blood T cell repertoires in COVID-19. Overall study: Spain, Italy and the United States supplied samples that represented acute and convalescent COVID-19.

CDR1 is MNHEY and CDR2 is SVGAGI in the germline V gene. The V end was cut by 11 bases, the J end by 5 bases, with 15 bases between. This CDR3 has 13 amino acids. The assay was immunoSEQ multiplex PCR, and TCRdb's table has in-frame clones only and misses some. The data show roughly 200,000 clones, roughly four fifths seen once. The age range of participants was about 18 to 100 years, with residence in 20 to 25 US areas. Each recovered donor of Cohort 3 presented with two negative PCRs, clearance, or symptom resolution. Material for sequencing was PBMCs or T cells enriched from blood (not recorded which). The chain recombines TRBV6-5 with TRBJ2-2; weak D call: TRBD1 (5 bases). The sequence was collected from a man aged 40-49 years who had recovered from COVID-19. The CDR3: CAGMVQGTGELFF. CDR3 nucleotides: TGTGCCGGGATGGTTCAGGGTACCGGGGAGCTGTTTTTT.